A selection of T cell receptor beta chains follows, all from one sample in a study of T-cell reconstitution after alpha-beta-depleted transplantation in children. TCRdb recomputed calls from the PCR reads with MiXCR, one row per CDR3 protein. The data hold about 1,000,000 distinct CDR3 sequences, with roughly 29% observed a single time. Source: PBMCs, mostly from graft donor cells, taken 360 days after TCRalphabeta/CD19-depleted stem cell transplant. These receptors all stem from a boy younger than two who had a stem cell transplant for SCID, so the T cells may come from the graft donor. CDR3s include the opening cysteine and the closing phenylalanine or tryptophan. The D gene is left open where the match is weak. Clone size appears in some rows only: once, few, many, or a class for an expanded clone.

NA TRBJ1-1 NA TRBV7-8 CASSLDLVGPSTEAFF TGTGCCAGCAGCTTAGATCTCGTGGGTCCCAGCACTGAAGCTTTCTTT
few TRBJ2-7 NA TRBV12-5 CASGPPKVYEQYF TGTGCTAGTGGTCCCCCCAAAGTCTACGAGCAGTACTTC
NA TRBJ2-1 NA TRBV20-1 CSASGPPGVLVWDEQFF TGCAGTGCTAGCGGACCCCCGGGCGTGCTAGTCTGGGATGAGCAGTTCTTC
few TRBJ2-1 TRBD1 TRBV7-7 CASSLFTGEGGPNEQFF TGTGCCAGCAGCTTATTCACAGGGGAAGGGGGCCCTAATGAGCAGTTCTTC
NA TRBJ2-7 NA TRBV5-1 CASSLALSHEQYF TGCGCCAGCAGCTTGGCTCTGAGCCACGAGCAGTACTTC
NA TRBJ2-7 TRBD1 TRBV12-3/TRBV12-4 CASSPKTGVHEQYF TGTGCCAGCAGTCCGAAAACAGGGGTTCACGAGCAGTACTTC
NA TRBJ2-7 NA TRBV9 CASSVERVAYEQYF TGTGCCAGCAGCGTAGAACGGGTCGCCTACGAGCAGTACTTC
few TRBJ1-1 NA TRBV9 CASSSFREGDRAFF TGTGCCAGCAGCTCCTTTCGAGAAGGTGATAGAGCTTTCTTT
NA TRBJ2-4 TRBD2 TRBV4-1 CASSQDIAGGRKENIQYF TGCGCCAGCAGCCAAGATATAGCGGGAGGGCGAAAGGAAAACATTCAGTACTTC
few TRBJ1-4 NA TRBV20-1 CSATTDQAGEKLFF TGCAGTGCAACCACGGACCAAGCGGGGGAAAAACTGTTTTTT
few TRBJ1-2 TRBD1 TRBV5-6 CASSPRPDRSYGYTF TGTGCCAGCAGCCCGCGCCCGGACAGGTCCTATGGCTACACCTTC
NA TRBJ1-1 NA TRBV18 CASSENPGKNTEAFF TGTGCCAGCTCAGAAAATCCGGGAAAGAACACTGAAGCTTTCTTT
few TRBJ1-3 NA TRBV6-1 CASSPRRADNRNTIYF TGTGCCAGCAGTCCACGCCGGGCCGATAATCGAAACACCATATATTTT
NA TRBJ2-7 TRBD1 TRBV6-1 CASSLDRVALYEQYF TGTGCCAGCAGCCTCGACAGGGTCGCCCTCTACGAGCAGTACTTC
NA TRBJ1-1 NA TRBV12-5 CASGLGGTEAFF TGTGCTAGTGGTTTGGGGGGCACTGAAGCTTTCTTT
NA TRBJ2-3 TRBD2 TRBV15 CATSRGGGSRTDTQYF TGTGCCACCAGCAGAGGGGGCGGGAGTCGCACAGATACGCAGTATTTT
few TRBJ2-3 NA TRBV29-1 CSAGQSASTDTQYF TGCAGCGCCGGACAGTCGGCTAGCACAGATACGCAGTATTTT
NA TRBJ2-6 TRBD1 TRBV14 CASSLTLGQKGEGSGANVLTF TGTGCCAGCAGCCTTACTCTGGGACAGAAGGGTGAAGGATCTGGGGCCAACGTCCTGACTTTC
NA TRBJ2-5 NA TRBV20-1 CSARGLWVGEKETQYF TGCAGTGCTAGAGGTCTCTGGGTTGGTGAGAAAGAGACCCAGTACTTC
many TRBJ2-1 TRBD2 TRBV4-3 CASSQGTSGGADEQFF TGCGCCAGCAGCCAAGGAACTAGCGGGGGGGCAGATGAGCAGTTCTTC
NA TRBJ1-6 NA TRBV5-5 CASSLEGGAGNSPLHF TGTGCCAGCAGCTTGGAGGGGGGCGCGGGGAATTCACCCCTCCACTTT
few TRBJ1-5 NA TRBV20-1 CSAREVPNQPQHF TGCAGTGCTAGAGAGGTGCCGAATCAGCCCCAGCATTTT
few TRBJ1-1 NA TRBV4-3 CASSQGPSTGRTEAFF TGCGCCAGCAGCCAAGGCCCGAGTACAGGGCGCACTGAAGCTTTCTTT
NA TRBJ2-1 TRBD2 TRBV19 CASSIGGASGRRGNEQFF TGTGCCAGTAGTATAGGGGGGGCTAGCGGGCGACGAGGAAATGAGCAGTTCTTC
NA TRBJ2-7 TRBD1 TRBV4-1 CASSQVRTGYEQYF TGCGCCAGCAGCCAAGTGAGGACAGGGTACGAGCAGTACTTC